The rows below give T cell receptor beta chains drawn from one sample of a study of spatial heterogeneity in lung cancer. TCRdb passed the 5' RACE reads through MiXCR, listing each CDR3 protein once. The data show 28,000 or so distinct CDR3 sequences, roughly 8.4% seen once. The sequencing here drew on PBMCs, taken at surgery. Every receptor here comes from a female donor with early-stage non-small cell lung cancer. Both conserved end residues are part of each CDR3. The D gene is left open where the match is weak. Part of the rows lack a size; the others show once, few, many or a class for expanded clones.

j_call: TRBJ2-1; v_call: TRBV15; d_call: TRBD1; clone_size: NA; cdr3_aa: CATSLRDRIYNEQFF; cdr3_nt: TGTGCCACCAGCCTTCGGGACAGGATCTACAATGAGCAGTTCTTC
j_call: TRBJ2-1; v_call: TRBV10-3; d_call: TRBD1; clone_size: many; cdr3_aa: CAISEGGPSSYNEQFF; cdr3_nt: TGTGCCATCAGTGAAGGGGGCCCTAGCTCCTACAATGAGCAGTTCTTC
j_call: TRBJ2-1; v_call: TRBV6-5; d_call: NA; clone_size: many; cdr3_aa: CASSYSNWNEQFF; cdr3_nt: TGTGCCAGCAGTTACTCGAATTGGAATGAGCAGTTCTTC
j_call: TRBJ2-7; v_call: TRBV5-6; d_call: TRBD1; clone_size: NA; cdr3_aa: CASSLAGTGSYEQYF; cdr3_nt: TGTGCCAGCAGCTTGGCCGGGACAGGATCGTACGAGCAGTACTTC
j_call: TRBJ2-6; v_call: TRBV5-1; d_call: NA; clone_size: few; cdr3_aa: CASVLDKASGANVLTF; cdr3_nt: TGCGCCAGCGTACTTGATAAGGCCTCTGGGGCCAACGTCCTGACTTTC
j_call: TRBJ2-1; v_call: TRBV7-7; d_call: TRBD1; clone_size: few; cdr3_aa: CASSFGQGSDEQFF; cdr3_nt: TGTGCCAGCAGCTTCGGACAGGGGAGCGATGAGCAGTTCTTC
j_call: TRBJ2-3; v_call: TRBV9; d_call: TRBD2; clone_size: many; cdr3_aa: CASSFGIRLAGTDTQYF; cdr3_nt: TGTGCCAGCAGCTTCGGTATCAGACTAGCGGGAACAGATACGCAGTATTTT
j_call: TRBJ2-1; v_call: TRBV7-2; d_call: TRBD1; clone_size: many; cdr3_aa: CASSPFGQGYNEQFF; cdr3_nt: TGTGCCAGCAGCCCATTCGGACAGGGCTACAATGAGCAGTTCTTC
j_call: TRBJ2-1; v_call: TRBV19; d_call: TRBD2; clone_size: NA; cdr3_aa: CASSRPLAGVKNEQFF; cdr3_nt: TGTGCCAGTAGTAGACCTCTAGCGGGAGTTAAAAATGAGCAGTTCTTC
j_call: TRBJ2-7; v_call: TRBV5-1; d_call: TRBD1; clone_size: many; cdr3_aa: CASSLTTGGNDEQYF; cdr3_nt: TGCGCCAGCAGCTTAACGACAGGGGGTAACGACGAGCAGTACTTC
j_call: TRBJ1-4; v_call: TRBV5-5; d_call: NA; clone_size: many; cdr3_aa: CASSLSTNGNEKLFF; cdr3_nt: TGTGCCAGCAGCTTGTCTACAAATGGGAATGAAAAACTGTTTTTT
j_call: TRBJ1-5; v_call: TRBV7-2; d_call: NA; clone_size: NA; cdr3_aa: CASSLGGQPQHF; cdr3_nt: TGTGCCAGCAGCTTAGGGGGTCAGCCCCAGCATTTT
j_call: TRBJ2-7; v_call: TRBV2; d_call: TRBD1; clone_size: few; cdr3_aa: CASSPRQGGSYEQYF; cdr3_nt: TGTGCCAGCAGCCCTAGACAGGGGGGTTCCTACGAGCAGTACTTC
j_call: TRBJ2-1; v_call: TRBV4-1; d_call: NA; clone_size: many; cdr3_aa: CASSQSYRPGEQFF; cdr3_nt: TGCGCCAGCAGCCAATCTTACCGGCCCGGGGAGCAGTTCTTC
j_call: TRBJ2-2; v_call: TRBV6-1; d_call: NA; clone_size: few; cdr3_aa: CASSPGTSNTGELFF; cdr3_nt: TGTGCCAGCAGTCCCGGGACTTCTAACACCGGGGAGCTGTTTTTT
j_call: TRBJ2-1; v_call: TRBV7-8; d_call: NA; clone_size: few; cdr3_aa: CASSPDFLTRTLYNEQFF; cdr3_nt: TGTGCCAGCAGCCCAGACTTCTTGACCCGAACACTATACAATGAGCAGTTCTTC
j_call: TRBJ2-4; v_call: TRBV28; d_call: NA; clone_size: few; cdr3_aa: CASSSGNKNIQYF; cdr3_nt: TGTGCCAGCAGTTCTGGAAACAAAAACATTCAGTACTTC
j_call: TRBJ2-4; v_call: TRBV15; d_call: NA; clone_size: many; cdr3_aa: CATSRDRQARAKNIQYF; cdr3_nt: TGTGCCACCAGCAGAGACAGACAGGCGCGCGCCAAAAACATTCAGTACTTC
j_call: TRBJ1-1; v_call: TRBV7-9; d_call: TRBD1; clone_size: many; cdr3_aa: CASSPGTGGAFNTEAFF; cdr3_nt: TGTGCCAGCAGCCCAGGGACAGGGGGCGCGTTTAACACTGAAGCTTTCTTT
j_call: TRBJ2-1; v_call: TRBV7-9; d_call: NA; clone_size: few; cdr3_aa: CASSLTPAGDYNEQFF; cdr3_nt: TGTGCCAGCAGCTTAACCCCTGCTGGGGACTACAATGAGCAGTTCTTC
j_call: TRBJ2-1; v_call: TRBV5-5; d_call: NA; clone_size: many; cdr3_aa: CASSLTPDYNEQFF; cdr3_nt: TGTGCCAGCAGCTTGACGCCAGATTACAATGAGCAGTTCTTC
j_call: TRBJ1-3; v_call: TRBV5-1; d_call: NA; clone_size: few; cdr3_aa: CASRKLGSGNTIYF; cdr3_nt: TGCGCCAGCAGGAAATTAGGCTCTGGAAACACCATATATTTT
j_call: TRBJ2-1; v_call: TRBV5-4; d_call: NA; clone_size: many; cdr3_aa: CASSLGASSYNEQFF; cdr3_nt: TGTGCCAGCAGCTTGGGCGCGAGCTCCTACAATGAGCAGTTCTTC
j_call: TRBJ2-2; v_call: TRBV4-1; d_call: NA; clone_size: many; cdr3_aa: CASSQPLARNTGELFF; cdr3_nt: TGCGCCAGCAGCCAACCCCTAGCGAGGAACACCGGGGAGCTGTTTTTT
j_call: TRBJ2-1; v_call: TRBV6-1; d_call: TRBD1; clone_size: many; cdr3_aa: CASSPSPGQGSGEQFF; cdr3_nt: TGTGCCAGCAGCCCTTCTCCGGGACAGGGTTCGGGGGAGCAGTTCTTC
j_call: TRBJ1-4; v_call: TRBV7-2; d_call: NA; clone_size: NA; cdr3_aa: CASSLGAAQGEKLFF; cdr3_nt: TGTGCCAGCAGCTTAGGGGCCGCTCAAGGCGAAAAACTGTTTTTT
j_call: TRBJ1-4; v_call: TRBV12-3/TRBV12-4; d_call: TRBD1; clone_size: many; cdr3_aa: CASSSQGATNEKLFF; cdr3_nt: TGTGCCAGCAGTTCCCAGGGGGCAACTAATGAAAAACTGTTTTTT
j_call: TRBJ2-2; v_call: TRBV20-1; d_call: NA; clone_size: NA; cdr3_aa: CSARDLASLTGELFF; cdr3_nt: TGCAGTGCTAGAGATCTGGCTAGCCTCACCGGGGAGCTGTTTTTT
j_call: TRBJ2-1; v_call: TRBV5-1; d_call: NA; clone_size: NA; cdr3_aa: CASSPDGLLGQFF; cdr3_nt: TGCGCCAGCAGCCCGGACGGGTTACTTGGGCAGTTCTTC
j_call: TRBJ2-2; v_call: TRBV20-1; d_call: TRBD2; clone_size: many; cdr3_aa: CSARRESRTGELFF; cdr3_nt: TGCAGTGCTAGGCGGGAGTCGCGGACCGGGGAGCTGTTTTTT
j_call: TRBJ1-2; v_call: TRBV7-8; d_call: NA; clone_size: few; cdr3_aa: CASSLNQGGIDYGYTF; cdr3_nt: TGTGCCAGCAGCTTAAACCAGGGAGGAATCGACTATGGCTACACCTTC
j_call: TRBJ2-7; v_call: TRBV7-3; d_call: NA; clone_size: many; cdr3_aa: CASSPRNGEQYF; cdr3_nt: TGTGCCAGCAGCCCTAGAAATGGCGAGCAGTACTTC
j_call: TRBJ2-4; v_call: TRBV19; d_call: NA; clone_size: NA; cdr3_aa: CASSEWEAKNIQYF; cdr3_nt: TGTGCCAGTAGTGAGTGGGAAGCCAAAAACATTCAGTACTTC
j_call: TRBJ2-2; v_call: TRBV5-1; d_call: NA; clone_size: few; cdr3_aa: CASSLLPATGELFF; cdr3_nt: TGCGCCAGCAGCTTGTTACCGGCCACCGGGGAGCTGTTTTTT
j_call: TRBJ1-1; v_call: TRBV4-3; d_call: NA; clone_size: many; cdr3_aa: CASSQVLQGAEAFF; cdr3_nt: TGCGCCAGCAGCCAAGTCTTGCAGGGCGCTGAAGCTTTCTTT
j_call: TRBJ1-2; v_call: TRBV6-5; d_call: NA; clone_size: many; cdr3_aa: CASSSTGLNYGYTF; cdr3_nt: TGTGCCAGCAGTTCGACAGGCTTAAACTATGGCTACACCTTC
j_call: TRBJ2-6; v_call: TRBV14; d_call: NA; clone_size: many; cdr3_aa: CASSPRSGANVLTF; cdr3_nt: TGTGCCAGCAGCCCCCGGTCTGGGGCCAACGTCCTGACTTTC
j_call: TRBJ2-1; v_call: TRBV14; d_call: TRBD1; clone_size: many; cdr3_aa: CASSQDRDRARNEQFF; cdr3_nt: TGTGCCAGCAGCCAAGATCGAGACAGGGCCCGCAATGAGCAGTTCTTC